This passage covers 15 T cell receptor beta chains from one sample sequenced in a study of cytomegalovirus exposure and HLA in healthy donors. Researchers ran the PCR with 60 Vbeta and 13 Jbeta primers. The protocol was immunoSEQ multiplex PCR, while the TCRdb copy is restricted to in-frame clones and leaves out a portion. The table records about 130,000 clones, roughly 79% of them present only once. The material sequenced was PBMCs. Receptor source: a male donor in good health and CMV-seronegative.

The CDR3 coding sequence is TGTGCTAGTGGTTTGGTACGGGGCACAGATACGCAGTATTTT. This encodes CASGLVRGTDTQYF. The chain links TRBV12-5 to TRBJ2-3; D remains unclear. V gave up 0 bases and J gave up 1 base, with 5 bases separating them. Germline V CDR1 and CDR2: LGHNT, FRNRAP. This CDR3 is 14 amino acids long.

This clone was seen just once. The V gene is TRBV21-1, the J gene TRBJ1-5; no check of the table's D call, TRBD1, against the DNA was made. TRBV21-1 is a pseudogene segment. The CDR3 spans 18 residues. The CDR3 bases are TGTGCCAGCAGCCCCCGGACGGCGCCGGGACAGGGGGATCAGCCCCAGCATTTT. Translation gives CASSPRTAPGQGDQPQHF.

The chain recombines TRBV11-1 with TRBJ2-5, with 7 bases lining up with TRBD2. Trimming took 5 bases from V and 9 from J; bases not matched to a gene: 9. The length of the CDR3 is 13 residues. Germline loops: CDR1 SGHAT, CDR2 FQDESV (reference sequence). The CDR3 bases are TGTGCCAGCAGCCCAACTCCTGGGAGGGCCCAGTACTTC. Amino acids: CASSPTPGRAQYF.

The V and J genes are TRBV10-3 and TRBJ2-3; no clear D. V shed 5 bases and J shed 0 bases, with 12 bases lying between them. Germline CDR1 reads ENHRY; CDR2 reads SYGVKD. The CDR3 extends over 15 amino acids. DNA of the CDR3: TGTGCCATCAGTCCCGAATACCAGAGCACAGATACGCAGTATTTT. Translated: CAISPEYQSTDTQYF.

This sequence joins TRBV9 and TRBJ2-7, with 12 bases identical to TRBD1. The CDR3 runs 15 residues. Germline values: CDR1 SGDLS, CDR2 YYNGEE. V lost 4 bases, J lost 3 bases, and 5 bases stayed unmatched. CDR3 sequence (DNA): TGTGCCAGCAGCTCAGGGGACAGGGGGCTCTACGAGCAGTACTTC. It is translated as CASSSGDRGLYEQYF.

The table lists this clone with a few counts. CDR3 loop: CASSIGSTEAFF. The CDR3 DNA reads TGTGCCAGTAGTATCGGGAGCACTGAAGCTTTCTTT. V and J are TRBV19 and TRBJ1-1; D gene uncertain. Trimming pared 3 bases from V and 4 bases from J, leaving 6 bases between. This CDR3 is 12 amino acids long. Germline CDR1 and CDR2: LNHDA and SQIVND (reference sequence). The variable domain in full, completed from reference TRBV19 and TRBJ1-1, reads DGGITQSPKYLFRKEGQNVTLSCEQNLNHDAMYWYRQDPGQGLRLIYYSQIVNDFQKGDIAEGYSVSREKKESFPLTVTSAQKNPTAFYLCASSIGSTEAFFGQGTRLTVV.

The chain employs TRBV5-8 and TRBJ2-7; 12 bases line up with TRBD2. With 2 bases clipped from V and 5 bases from J, the junction kept 5 bases outside the gene matches. The CDR3 spans 15 residues. Germline CDR1 SGHTS, CDR2 YDEGEE. For the CDR3, the DNA is TGTGCCAGCAGCTTACCGACTAGCGGGGGAAACGAGCAGTACTTC. Amino acids: CASSLPTSGGNEQYF.

V is TRBV6-1 and J is TRBJ2-2; 8 bases are a match to TRBD2. The trim removed 9 bases at V and 8 bases at J, leaving 14 bases unmatched. Germline V gene lookup returns CDR1 MNHNS and CDR2 SASEGT. The CDR3 extends over 15 amino acids. The CDR3 DNA reads TGTGCCAGTCTTCCGGGGGGGTTTGGAAAAGGGGAGCTGTTTTTT. Protein sequence: CASLPGGFGKGELFF.

The chain is built from TRBV27 and TRBJ1-1; possibly TRBD1 for D (6 bases). The CDR3 runs to 14 residues. CDR1 is MNHEY and CDR2 is SMNVEV in the germline V gene (reference sequence). V was pared by 6 bases and J by 0 bases, with 11 bases between. The DNA of the CDR3 is TGTGCCAGCAGGGCAGGGGAAATGAACACTGAAGCTTTCTTT. It is translated as CASRAGEMNTEAFF.

This clone was seen more than once but under ten times. The rearrangement joins TRBV6-1 to TRBJ1-1; D unresolved. V was trimmed by 3 bases and J by 5 bases, leaving 10 bases between them. The CDR3 extends over 13 amino acids. Germline V gene sequence: CDR1 MNHNS, CDR2 SASEGT. The DNA of the CDR3 is TGTGCCAGCAGTGAGCTGAGAACGACTGAAGCTTTCTTT. It yields the protein CASSELRTTEAFF.

The CDR3 sequence: CASSEPHRGDTQYF. In DNA form, the CDR3 reads TGTGCCAGCAGTGAGCCCCACAGGGGAGATACGCAGTATTTT. The chain joins TRBV25-1 to TRBJ2-3; 7 nucleotides align to TRBD1. The J segment lost 5 bases and the V segment lost 3 bases, leaving 5 bases of the junction unmatched. The CDR3 has 14 amino acids. Germline values: CDR1 MGHDK, CDR2 SYGVNS.

The rearrangement uses TRBV4-3 and TRBJ2-5; 8 bases line up with TRBD2. The CDR3 consists of 19 residues. Germline lookup yields CDR1 LGHNA and CDR2 YSLEER. J gave up 3 bases and V 1 base, and 16 bases lay outside the gene matches. This CDR3 reads CASSQVAASSGSNKETQYF. In DNA, the CDR3 is TGCGCCAGCAGCCAAGTAGCGGCGTCTAGCGGGTCTAACAAAGAGACCCAGTACTTC.

This chain links TRBV4-2 with TRBJ1-6; weak D call: TRBD1 (6 bases). V was cut by 6 bases and J by 12 bases, with 15 bases left in between. The germline V gene encodes CDR1 LGHNA and CDR2 YNFKEQ. This CDR3 region has 13 residues. CDR3 in amino acids: CASRMTGLLPLHF. CDR3 nucleotides: TGTGCCAGCAGGATGACAGGTCTCCTACCCCTCCACTTT.

The chain combines TRBV7-6 with TRBJ2-7, with 9 bases matching TRBD2. The CDR3 is made up of 15 amino acids. The V gene's germline CDR1 is SGHVS and CDR2 FNYEAQ. The V segment lost 5 bases and the J segment 1 base; nucleotides outside the gene matches: 6. Written as DNA, the CDR3 is TGTGCCAGCAGCCCTAGCGGGACGTTATCCTACGAGCAGTACTTC. Its translation is CASSPSGTLSYEQYF.

The chain joins TRBV5-4 to TRBJ2-3; D unclear. The CDR3 is 14 amino acids. V was clipped by 1 base and J by 6 bases, with 12 bases between them. The germline V gene has CDR1 SGHNT and CDR2 YYREEE (reference sequence). The CDR3 region has the DNA TGTGCCAGCAGCTTGAAGGAGTCCGGGGATACGCAGTATTTT. Its translation: CASSLKESGDTQYF.